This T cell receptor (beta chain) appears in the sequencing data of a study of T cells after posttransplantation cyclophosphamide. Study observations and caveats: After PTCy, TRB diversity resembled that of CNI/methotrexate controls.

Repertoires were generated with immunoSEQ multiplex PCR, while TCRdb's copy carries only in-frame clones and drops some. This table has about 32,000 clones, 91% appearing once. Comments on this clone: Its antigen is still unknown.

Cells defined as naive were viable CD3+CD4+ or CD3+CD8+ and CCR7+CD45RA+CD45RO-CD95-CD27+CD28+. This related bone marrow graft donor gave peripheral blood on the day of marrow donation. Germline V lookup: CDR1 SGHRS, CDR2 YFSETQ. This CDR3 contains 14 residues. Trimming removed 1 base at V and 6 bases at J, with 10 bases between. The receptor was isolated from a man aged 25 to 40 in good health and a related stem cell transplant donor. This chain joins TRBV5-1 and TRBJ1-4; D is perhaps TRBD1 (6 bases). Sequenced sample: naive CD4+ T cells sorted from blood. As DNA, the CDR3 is TGCGCCAGCAGCTTGACGGGGGGGCATGAAAAACTGTTTTTT. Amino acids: CASSLTGGHEKLFF.